This TCR beta chain emerged from a study of T cells after posttransplantation cyclophosphamide. Clones were read by immunoSEQ multiplex PCR, and TCRdb kept only the in-frame ones, dropping some. There are roughly 3,700 clones in the sample; 83% occur only once, and around 6.3% lies in the top ten. Busulfan-fludarabine conditioning, marrow transplant, and cyclophosphamide on days +3 and +4 were administered. After removal of 5 bases from V and 13 bases from J, the junction contained 6 bases not matched to a gene. Germline assignment: CDR1 SGHTS and CDR2 YDEGEE. The CDR3 runs to 12 residues. Source: CD4+ T cells sorted from blood, taken around 240 days after a stem cell transplant with posttransplant cyclophosphamide. The clonotype was recovered from a male patient aged 25-45 years who received an allogeneic stem cell transplant from a related donor, was CMV-positive, and had no GVHD. The graft donor may have contributed some T cells. The V gene is TRBV5-8, the J gene TRBJ2-4; TRBD2 aligns across 10 bases. The CDR3 reads CASRKRTSGQYF. The DNA of the CDR3 is TGTGCCAGCAGAAAAAGGACTAGCGGCCAGTACTTC.